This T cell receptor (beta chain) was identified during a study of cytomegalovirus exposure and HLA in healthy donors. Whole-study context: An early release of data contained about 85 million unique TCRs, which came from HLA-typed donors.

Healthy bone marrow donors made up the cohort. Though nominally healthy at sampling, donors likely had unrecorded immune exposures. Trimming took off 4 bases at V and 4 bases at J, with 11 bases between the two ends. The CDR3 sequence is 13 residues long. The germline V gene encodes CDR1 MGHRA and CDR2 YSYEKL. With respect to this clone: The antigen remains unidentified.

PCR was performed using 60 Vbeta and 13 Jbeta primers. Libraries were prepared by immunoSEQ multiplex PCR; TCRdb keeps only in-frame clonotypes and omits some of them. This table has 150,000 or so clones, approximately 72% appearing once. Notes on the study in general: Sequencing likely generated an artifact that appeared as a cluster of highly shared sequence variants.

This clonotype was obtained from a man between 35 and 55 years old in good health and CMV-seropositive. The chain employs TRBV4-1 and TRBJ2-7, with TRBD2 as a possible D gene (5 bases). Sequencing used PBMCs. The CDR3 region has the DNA TGCGCCAGCAGCCCCCGGTCGGGGTACGAGCAGTACTTC. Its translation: CASSPRSGYEQYF.